By share, the clone carrying this T cell receptor beta chain counts as medium-sized. Its specificity is not known. Every cDNA TCR molecule received its own unique molecular identifier. TCRdb reprocessed the 5' RACE reads with MiXCR, giving one entry per CDR3 protein. The profile covers a few thousand distinct CDR3 sequences, with 10% to 15% appearing a single time and 6.5% to 9.5% taken by the ten largest. These data originate in a study of spatial heterogeneity in lung cancer. Study information: Compared with alpha-chain sequences, beta-chain sequences were consistently detected in greater numbers. Regarding the study as a whole: Tumor mutation counts were tracked by expanded intratumoral alpha and beta TCR counts.

The CDR3 runs 12 residues. Looked up from germline, CDR1 is SGHDN and CDR2 is FVKESK. V lost 1 base to trimming and J lost 5 bases, with 4 bases between them. Specified time point: sample taken at primary tumor resection. Material for sequencing was whole RNA from tumor, nontumor lung or frozen PBMC, left unsorted. The chain joins TRBV14 to TRBJ2-3; D gene ambiguous. The receptor was derived from a male donor with early-stage non-small cell lung cancer. Material: lung tumor tissue, obtained at surgery. CDR3 DNA: TGTGCCAGCAGCCAAGTTCTAGATACGCAGTATTTT. Its translation: CASSQVLDTQYF.